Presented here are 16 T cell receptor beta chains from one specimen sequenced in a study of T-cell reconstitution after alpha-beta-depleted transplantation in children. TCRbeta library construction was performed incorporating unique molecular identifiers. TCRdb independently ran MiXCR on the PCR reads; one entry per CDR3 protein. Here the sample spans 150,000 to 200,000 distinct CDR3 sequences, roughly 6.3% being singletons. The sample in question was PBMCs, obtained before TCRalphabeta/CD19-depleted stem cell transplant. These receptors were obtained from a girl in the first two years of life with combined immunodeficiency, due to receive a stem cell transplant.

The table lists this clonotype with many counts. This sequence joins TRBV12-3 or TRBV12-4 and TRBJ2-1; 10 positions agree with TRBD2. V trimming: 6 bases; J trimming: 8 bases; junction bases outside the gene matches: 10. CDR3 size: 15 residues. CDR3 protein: CASSLGGLAMDEQFF. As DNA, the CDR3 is TGTGCCAGCAGCCTCGGGGGACTAGCGATGGATGAGCAGTTCTTC.

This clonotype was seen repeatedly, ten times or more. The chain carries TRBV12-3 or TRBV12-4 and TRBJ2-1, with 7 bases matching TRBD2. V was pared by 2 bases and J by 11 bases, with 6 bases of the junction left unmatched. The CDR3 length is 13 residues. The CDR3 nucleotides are TGTGCCAGCAGTTTAACCGGGGGAGGGAAGCAGTTCTTC. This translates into CASSLTGGGKQFF.

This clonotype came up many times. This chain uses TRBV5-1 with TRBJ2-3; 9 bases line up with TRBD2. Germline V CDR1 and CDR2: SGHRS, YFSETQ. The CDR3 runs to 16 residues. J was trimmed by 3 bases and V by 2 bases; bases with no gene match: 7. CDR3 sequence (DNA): TGCGCCAGCAGCTTCATAATAGCGGGAGTAACAGATACGCAGTATTTT. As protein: CASSFIIAGVTDTQYF.

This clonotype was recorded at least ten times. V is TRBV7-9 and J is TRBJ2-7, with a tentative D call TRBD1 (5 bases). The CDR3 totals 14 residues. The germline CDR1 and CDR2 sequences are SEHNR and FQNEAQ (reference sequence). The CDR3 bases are TGTGCGTGCCAGGGCGCACGATATCCCTACGAGCAGTACTTC. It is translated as CACQGARYPYEQYF.

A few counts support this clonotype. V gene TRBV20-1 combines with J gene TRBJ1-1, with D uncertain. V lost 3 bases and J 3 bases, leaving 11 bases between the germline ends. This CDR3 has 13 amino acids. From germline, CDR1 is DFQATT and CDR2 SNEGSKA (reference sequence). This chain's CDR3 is CSASDRQHTEAFF. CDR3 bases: TGCAGTGCTAGTGACCGACAACACACTGAAGCTTTCTTT.

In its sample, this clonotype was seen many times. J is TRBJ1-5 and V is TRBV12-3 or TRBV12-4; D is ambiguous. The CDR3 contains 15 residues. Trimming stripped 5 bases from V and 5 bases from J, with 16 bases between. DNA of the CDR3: TGTGCCAGCAGTCCCGAGGCGACGGGCGATCAGCCCCAGCATTTT. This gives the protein CASSPEATGDQPQHF.

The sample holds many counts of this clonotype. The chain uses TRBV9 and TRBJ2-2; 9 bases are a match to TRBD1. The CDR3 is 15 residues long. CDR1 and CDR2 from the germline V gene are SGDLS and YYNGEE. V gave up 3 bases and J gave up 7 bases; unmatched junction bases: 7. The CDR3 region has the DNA TGTGCCAGCAGCGCCCCTTGGACAGGGGTCGGGGAGCTGTTTTTT. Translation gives CASSAPWTGVGELFF.

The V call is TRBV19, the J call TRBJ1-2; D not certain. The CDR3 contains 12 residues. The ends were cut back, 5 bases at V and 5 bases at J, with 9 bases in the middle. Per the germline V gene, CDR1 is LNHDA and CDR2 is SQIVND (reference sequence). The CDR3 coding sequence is TGTGCCAGTAGTTCCTCAAGTTATGGCTACACCTTC. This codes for CASSSSSYGYTF.

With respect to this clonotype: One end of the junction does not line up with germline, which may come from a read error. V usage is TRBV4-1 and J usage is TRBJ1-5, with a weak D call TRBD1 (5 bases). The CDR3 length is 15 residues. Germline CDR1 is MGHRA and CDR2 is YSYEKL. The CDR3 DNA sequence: TGCGCCGGCAGCCGGTCGGGGGGGTCTGGTCAGCCCCAGCATTTT. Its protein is CAGSRSGGSGQPQHF.

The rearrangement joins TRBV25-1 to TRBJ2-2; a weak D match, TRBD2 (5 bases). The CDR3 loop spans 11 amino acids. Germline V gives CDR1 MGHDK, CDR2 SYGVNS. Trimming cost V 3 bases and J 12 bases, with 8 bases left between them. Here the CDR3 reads CASSEWRKLFF. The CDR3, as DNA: TGTGCCAGCAGTGAGTGGAGGAAGCTGTTTTTT.

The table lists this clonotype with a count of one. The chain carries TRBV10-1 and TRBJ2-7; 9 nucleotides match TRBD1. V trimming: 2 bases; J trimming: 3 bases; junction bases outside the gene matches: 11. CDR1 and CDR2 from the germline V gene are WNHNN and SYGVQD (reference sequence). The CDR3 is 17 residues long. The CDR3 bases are TGCGCCAGCAGTGAGCGAAAGGGACAGGGATCGTTCTACGAGCAGTACTTC. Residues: CASSERKGQGSFYEQYF.

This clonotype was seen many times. CDR3: CSAGTYGQGIHEQYF. The CDR3 DNA reads TGCAGCGCCGGGACTTATGGACAGGGGATCCACGAGCAGTACTTC. The chain couples TRBV29-1 to TRBJ2-7, with TRBD1 matching 9 bases. Germline V gene lookup returns CDR1 SQVTM and CDR2 ANQGSEA. The trim removed 7 bases at V and 5 bases at J, leaving 15 bases unmatched. The CDR3 sequence is 15 residues long.

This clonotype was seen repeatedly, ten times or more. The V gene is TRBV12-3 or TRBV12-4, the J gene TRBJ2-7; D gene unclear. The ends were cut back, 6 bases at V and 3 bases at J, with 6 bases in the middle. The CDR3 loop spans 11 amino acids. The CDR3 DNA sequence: TGTGCCAGCAGCGTGGTCTACGAGCAGTACTTC. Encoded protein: CASSVVYEQYF.

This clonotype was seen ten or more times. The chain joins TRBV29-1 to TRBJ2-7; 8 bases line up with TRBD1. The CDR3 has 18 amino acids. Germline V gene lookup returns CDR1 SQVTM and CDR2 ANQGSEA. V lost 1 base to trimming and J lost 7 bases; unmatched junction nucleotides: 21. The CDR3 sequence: CSVEVQNPRQGAIREQYF. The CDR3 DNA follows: TGCAGCGTTGAAGTCCAAAACCCCCGGCAGGGGGCAATAAGGGAGCAGTACTTC.

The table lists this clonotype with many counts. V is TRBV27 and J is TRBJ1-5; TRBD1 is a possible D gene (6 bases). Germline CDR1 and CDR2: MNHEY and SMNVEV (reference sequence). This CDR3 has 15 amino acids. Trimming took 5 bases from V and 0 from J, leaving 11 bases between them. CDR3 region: CASSPGQYSNQPQHF. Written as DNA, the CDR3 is TGTGCCAGCAGTCCCGGACAGTATAGCAATCAGCCCCAGCATTTT.

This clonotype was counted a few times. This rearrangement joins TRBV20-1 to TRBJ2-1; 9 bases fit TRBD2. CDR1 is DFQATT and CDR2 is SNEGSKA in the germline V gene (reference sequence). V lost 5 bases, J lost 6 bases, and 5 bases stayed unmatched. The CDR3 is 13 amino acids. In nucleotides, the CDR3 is TGCAGTGCTCTTAGCGGGAGCTTCAATGAGCAGTTCTTC. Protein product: CSALSGSFNEQFF.